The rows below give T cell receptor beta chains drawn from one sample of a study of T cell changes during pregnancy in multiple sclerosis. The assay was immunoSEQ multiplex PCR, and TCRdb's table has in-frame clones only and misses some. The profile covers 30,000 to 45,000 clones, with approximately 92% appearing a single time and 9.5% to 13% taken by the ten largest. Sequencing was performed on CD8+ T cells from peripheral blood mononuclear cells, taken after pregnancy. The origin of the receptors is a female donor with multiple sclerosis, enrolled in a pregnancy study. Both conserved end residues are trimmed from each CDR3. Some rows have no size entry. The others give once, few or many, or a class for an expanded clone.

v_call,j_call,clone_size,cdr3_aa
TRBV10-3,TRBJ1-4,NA,AITEGRATNEKLF
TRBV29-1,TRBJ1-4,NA,SGWDRDNEKLF
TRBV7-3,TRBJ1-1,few,ASSWGENTEAF
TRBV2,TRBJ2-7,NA,ASSEALGHYEQY
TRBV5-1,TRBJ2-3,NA,ASSLVRAGGQWGTDTQY
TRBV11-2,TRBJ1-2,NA,ASSPDRIRGYT
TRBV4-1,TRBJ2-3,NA,ASSHPTASSTDTQY
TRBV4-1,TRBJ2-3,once,ASSQEPSGYTDTQY
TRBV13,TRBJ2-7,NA,ASSTGTSGYEQY
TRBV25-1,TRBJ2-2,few,ASGGQISFPGELF
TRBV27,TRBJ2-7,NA,ASGWAGYEQY
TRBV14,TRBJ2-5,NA,ASSQGSFRETQY
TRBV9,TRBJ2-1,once,ASSVGLAALTDEQF
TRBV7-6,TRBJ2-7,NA,ASSPETGTTYEQY
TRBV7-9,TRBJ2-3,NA,ASSLAGTQGGPDTQY
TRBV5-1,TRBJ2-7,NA,ASSVGLAGTGATYEQY
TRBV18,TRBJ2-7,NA,ASSPPQGARSYEQY
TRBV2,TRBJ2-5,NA,ASGLAGARRETQY
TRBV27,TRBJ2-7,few,ASKIGLAGYNEQY
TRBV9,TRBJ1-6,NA,ASSPGAGGSPLH
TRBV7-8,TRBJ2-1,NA,ASSLDPYGSQNEQF
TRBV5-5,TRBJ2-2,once,ASTVDKTNTGELF
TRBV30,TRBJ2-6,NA,AWSGLHGGVLT
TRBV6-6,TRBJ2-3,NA,ASSYIQMSTDTQY
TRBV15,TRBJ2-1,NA,ATSETSGSYNEQF
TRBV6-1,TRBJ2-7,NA,ASRHSGTGSYEQY
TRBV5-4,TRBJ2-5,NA,ASSSGTEQETQY
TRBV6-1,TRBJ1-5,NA,ASSDGGRGANQPQH
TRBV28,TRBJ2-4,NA,ASSSIGTGLGRNIQY
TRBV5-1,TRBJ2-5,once,ASGPGTGRETQY
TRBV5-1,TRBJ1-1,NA,ASSLRGQGAGRNTEAF
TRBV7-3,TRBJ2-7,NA,ASSLTGQGSSSYEQY
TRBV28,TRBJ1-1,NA,ASSFMNTEAF
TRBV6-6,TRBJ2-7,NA,ASSPTGLSHEQY
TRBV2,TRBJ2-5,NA,ASSVEQGIETQY
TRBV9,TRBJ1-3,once,ASGGDTGNTIY
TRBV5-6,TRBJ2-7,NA,ASSLNPPWREEGVTEQY
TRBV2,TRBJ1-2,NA,ASSETTARYGYT
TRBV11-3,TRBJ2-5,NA,ASSKQGGREETQY
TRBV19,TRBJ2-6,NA,ASSYSLTNHSRANVLT
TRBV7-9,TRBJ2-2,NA,ASWTGGTGELF
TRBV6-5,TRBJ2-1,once,ASSVAGVGEQF